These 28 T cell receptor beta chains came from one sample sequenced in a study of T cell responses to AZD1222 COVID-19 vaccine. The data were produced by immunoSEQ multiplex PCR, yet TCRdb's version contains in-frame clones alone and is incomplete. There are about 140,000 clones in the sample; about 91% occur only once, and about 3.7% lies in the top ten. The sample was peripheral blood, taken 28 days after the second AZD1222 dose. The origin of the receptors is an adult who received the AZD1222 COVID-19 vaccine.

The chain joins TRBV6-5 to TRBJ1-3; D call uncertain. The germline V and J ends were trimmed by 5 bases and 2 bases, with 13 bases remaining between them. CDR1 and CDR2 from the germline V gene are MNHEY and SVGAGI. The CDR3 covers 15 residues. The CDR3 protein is CASSLERTPGNTIYF. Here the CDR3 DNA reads TGTGCCAGCAGTCTAGAACGGACCCCTGGAAACACCATATATTTT.

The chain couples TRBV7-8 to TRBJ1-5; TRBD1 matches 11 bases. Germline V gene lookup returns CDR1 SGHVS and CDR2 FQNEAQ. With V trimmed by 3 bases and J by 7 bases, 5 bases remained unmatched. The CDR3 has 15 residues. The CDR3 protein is CASSFAGTGGQPQHF. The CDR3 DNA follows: TGTGCCAGCAGCTTTGCCGGGACAGGGGGGCAGCCCCAGCATTTT.

The CDR3 DNA reads as TGTGCCAGCAGCTTTGACACCGGGGAGCTGTTTTTT. This gives the protein CASSFDTGELFF. The V gene is TRBV7-3, the J gene TRBJ2-2; unclear D gene. Germline V gene data show CDR1 as SGHTA and CDR2 as FQGTGA. V was clipped by 3 bases and J by 3 bases, with 2 bases between them. CDR3 length equals 12 residues.

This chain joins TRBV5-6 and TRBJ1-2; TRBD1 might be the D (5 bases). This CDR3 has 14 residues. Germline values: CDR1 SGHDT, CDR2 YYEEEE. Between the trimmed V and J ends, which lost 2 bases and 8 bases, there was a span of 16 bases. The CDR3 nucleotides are TGTGCCAGCAGCTTAGGGTCGGGGCGGGGAGGCTACACCTTC. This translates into CASSLGSGRGGYTF.

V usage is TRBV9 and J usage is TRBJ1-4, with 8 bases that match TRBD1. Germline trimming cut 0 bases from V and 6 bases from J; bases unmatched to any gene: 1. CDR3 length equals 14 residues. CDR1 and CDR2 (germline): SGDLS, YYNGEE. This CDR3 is CASSVGQGYEKLFF. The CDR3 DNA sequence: TGTGCCAGCAGCGTAGGACAGGGGTATGAAAAACTGTTTTTT.

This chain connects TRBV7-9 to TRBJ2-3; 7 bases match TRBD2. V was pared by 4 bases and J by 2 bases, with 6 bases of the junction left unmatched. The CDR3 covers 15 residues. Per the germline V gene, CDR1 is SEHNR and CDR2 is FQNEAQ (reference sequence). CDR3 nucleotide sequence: TGTGCCAGCAGCTCACGGGAGGCAAACACAGATACGCAGTATTTT. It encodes CASSSREANTDTQYF.

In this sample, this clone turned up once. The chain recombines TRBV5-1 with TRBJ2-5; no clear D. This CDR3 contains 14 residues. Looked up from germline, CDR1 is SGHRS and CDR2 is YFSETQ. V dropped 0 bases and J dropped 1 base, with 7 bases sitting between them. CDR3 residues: CASSLEPSQETQYF. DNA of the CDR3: TGCGCCAGCAGCTTGGAACCCAGCCAAGAGACCCAGTACTTC.

The CDR3 here is CASSLHKHQPQHF. As DNA, the CDR3 is TGTGCCAGCAGTTTGCACAAACATCAGCCCCAGCATTTT. V usage is TRBV28 and J usage is TRBJ1-5; D gene ambiguous. Germline V gene data show CDR1 as MDHEN and CDR2 as SYDVKM. The CDR3 contains 13 residues. The V gene lost 3 bases and the J gene lost 5 bases, with 8 bases spanning the gap. Based on the CDR3 plus reference TRBV28 and TRBJ1-5, the full variable domain is DVKVTQSSRYLVKRTGEKVFLECVQDMDHENMFWYRQDPGLGLRLIYFSYDVKMKEKGDIPEGYSVSREKKERFSLILESASTNQTSMYLCASSLHKHQPQHFGDGTRLSIL.

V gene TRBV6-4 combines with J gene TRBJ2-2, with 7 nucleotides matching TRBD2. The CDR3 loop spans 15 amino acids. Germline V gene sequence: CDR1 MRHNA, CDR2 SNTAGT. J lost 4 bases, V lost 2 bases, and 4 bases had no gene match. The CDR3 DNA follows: TGTGCCAGCAGTGACACTAGCGAAGCCACCGGGGAGCTGTTTTTT. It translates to CASSDTSEATGELFF.

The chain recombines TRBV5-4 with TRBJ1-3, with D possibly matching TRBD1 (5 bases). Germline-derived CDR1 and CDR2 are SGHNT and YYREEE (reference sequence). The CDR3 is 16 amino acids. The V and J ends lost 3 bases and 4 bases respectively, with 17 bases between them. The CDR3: CASSWGDRPGGNTIYF. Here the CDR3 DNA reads TGTGCCAGCAGCTGGGGGGACCGCCCCGGGGGAAACACCATATATTTT.

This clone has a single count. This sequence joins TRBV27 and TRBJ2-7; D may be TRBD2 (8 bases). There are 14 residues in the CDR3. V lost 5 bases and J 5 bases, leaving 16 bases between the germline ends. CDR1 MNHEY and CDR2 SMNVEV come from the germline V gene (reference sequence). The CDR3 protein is CASSLGTAGDEQYF. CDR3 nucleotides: TGTGCCAGCAGTCTCGGGACAGCGGGGGACGAGCAGTACTTC.

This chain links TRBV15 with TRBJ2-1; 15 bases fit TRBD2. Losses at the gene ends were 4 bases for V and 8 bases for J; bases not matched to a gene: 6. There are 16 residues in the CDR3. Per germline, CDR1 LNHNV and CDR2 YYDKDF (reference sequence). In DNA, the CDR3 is TGTGCCACCAGCACGGGACTAGCGGGAGGTATCGATGAGCAGTTCTTC. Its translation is CATSTGLAGGIDEQFF.

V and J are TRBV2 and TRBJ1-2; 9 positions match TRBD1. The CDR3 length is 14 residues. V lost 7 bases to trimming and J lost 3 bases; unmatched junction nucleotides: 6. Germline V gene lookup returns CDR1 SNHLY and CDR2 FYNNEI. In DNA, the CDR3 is TGTGCCAGCATCGAGACAGGGGGTGACTATGGCTACACCTTC. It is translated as CASIETGGDYGYTF.

The CDR3 region is CASSRGTSDYGYTF. For the CDR3, the DNA is TGCGCCAGCAGCCGCGGAACTTCTGACTATGGCTACACCTTC. The chain couples TRBV4-1 to TRBJ1-2, with D uncertain. With 4 bases removed from V and 3 bases from J, the gap between germline ends came to 12 bases. This CDR3 is 14 amino acids long. Germline V gives CDR1 MGHRA, CDR2 YSYEKL.

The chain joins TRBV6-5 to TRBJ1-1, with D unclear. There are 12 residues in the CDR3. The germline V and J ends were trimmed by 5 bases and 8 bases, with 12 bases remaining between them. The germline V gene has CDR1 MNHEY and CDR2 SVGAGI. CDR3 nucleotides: TGTGCCAGCAGTAGGCCATCAGGCGAAGCTTTCTTT. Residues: CASSRPSGEAFF.

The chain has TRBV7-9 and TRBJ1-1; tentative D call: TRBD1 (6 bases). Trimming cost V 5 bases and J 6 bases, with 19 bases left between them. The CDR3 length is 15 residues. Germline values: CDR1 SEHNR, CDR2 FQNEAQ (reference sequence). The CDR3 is CASSAGYRDGAEAFF. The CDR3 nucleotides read TGTGCCAGCAGCGCAGGGTACAGGGACGGCGCTGAAGCTTTCTTT.

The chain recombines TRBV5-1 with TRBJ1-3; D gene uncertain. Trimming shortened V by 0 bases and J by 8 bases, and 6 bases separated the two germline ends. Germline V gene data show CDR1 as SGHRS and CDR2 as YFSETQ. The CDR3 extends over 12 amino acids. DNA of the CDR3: TGCGCCAGCAGCTTGGAGGGAGACACCATATATTTT. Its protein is CASSLEGDTIYF.

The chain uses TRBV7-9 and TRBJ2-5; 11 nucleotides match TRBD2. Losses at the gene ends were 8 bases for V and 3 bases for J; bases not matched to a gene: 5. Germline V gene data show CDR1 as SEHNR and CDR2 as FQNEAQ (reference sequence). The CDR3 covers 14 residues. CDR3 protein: CASAPGLAEETQYF. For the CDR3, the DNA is TGTGCCAGCGCCCCGGGACTAGCGGAAGAGACCCAGTACTTC.

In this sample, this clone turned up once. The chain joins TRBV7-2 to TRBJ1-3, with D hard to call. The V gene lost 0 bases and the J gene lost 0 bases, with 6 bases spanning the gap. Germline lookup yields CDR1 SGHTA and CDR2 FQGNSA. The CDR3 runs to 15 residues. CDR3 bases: TGTGCCAGCAGCTTAGCACTCCGCTCTGGAAACACCATATATTTT. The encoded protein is CASSLALRSGNTIYF.

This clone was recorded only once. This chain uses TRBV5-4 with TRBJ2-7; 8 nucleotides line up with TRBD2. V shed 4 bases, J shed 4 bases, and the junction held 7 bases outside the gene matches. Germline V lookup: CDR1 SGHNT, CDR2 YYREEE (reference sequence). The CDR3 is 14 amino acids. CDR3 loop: CASSRGGLEYEQYF. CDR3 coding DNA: TGTGCCAGCAGCCGGGGGGGACTCGAATACGAGCAGTACTTC.

CDR3 sequence reads: CASSPDRAGANVLTF. The CDR3 nucleotides read TGTGCCAGCAGCCCGGACAGGGCTGGGGCCAACGTCCTGACTTTC. V usage is TRBV28 and J usage is TRBJ2-6; 8 bases map to TRBD1. This CDR3 contains 15 residues. CDR1 is MDHEN and CDR2 is SYDVKM in the germline V gene. The junction had 3 bases not matched to a gene; V was cut back by 6 bases and J by 2 bases.

The CDR3 nucleotides are TGTGCCTGGATACGTTTAACTGCCAATGAGCAGTTCTTC. It translates to CAWIRLTANEQFF. The chain links TRBV30 to TRBJ2-1; unclear D gene. Deletions cut 4 bases from V and 6 bases from J, with 13 bases between. This CDR3 region has 13 residues. Germline CDR1 is GTSNPN and CDR2 is SVGIG (reference sequence).

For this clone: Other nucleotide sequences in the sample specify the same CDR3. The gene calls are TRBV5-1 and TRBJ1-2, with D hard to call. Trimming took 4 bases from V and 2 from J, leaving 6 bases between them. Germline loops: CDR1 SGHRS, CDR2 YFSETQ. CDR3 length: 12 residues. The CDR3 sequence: CASSLGNYGYTF. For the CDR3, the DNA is TGCGCCAGCAGCCTGGGGAACTATGGCTACACCTTC.

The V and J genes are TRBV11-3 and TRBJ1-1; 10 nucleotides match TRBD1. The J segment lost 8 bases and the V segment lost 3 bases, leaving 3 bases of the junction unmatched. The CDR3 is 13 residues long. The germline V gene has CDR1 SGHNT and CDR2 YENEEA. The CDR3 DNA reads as TGTGCCAGCAGCTTGGGGACAGGGGCAGAAGCTTTCTTT. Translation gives CASSLGTGAEAFF.

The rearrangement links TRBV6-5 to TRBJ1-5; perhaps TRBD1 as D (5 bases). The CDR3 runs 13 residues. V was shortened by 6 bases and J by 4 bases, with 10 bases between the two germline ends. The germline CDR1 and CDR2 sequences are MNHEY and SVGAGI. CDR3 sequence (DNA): TGTGCCAGCAGGCCCAGGGAGAATCAGCCCCAGCATTTT. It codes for CASRPRENQPQHF.

CDR3 bases: TGTGCCAGCAGCTCGACTAGGAACACCGGGGAGCTGTTTTTT. It specifies CASSSTRNTGELFF. This chain connects TRBV7-2 to TRBJ2-2, with TRBD2 as a possible D gene (6 bases). The CDR3 runs 14 residues. V lost 4 bases, J lost 1 base, and 7 bases lay in between. Germline V gene lookup returns CDR1 SGHTA and CDR2 FQGNSA.

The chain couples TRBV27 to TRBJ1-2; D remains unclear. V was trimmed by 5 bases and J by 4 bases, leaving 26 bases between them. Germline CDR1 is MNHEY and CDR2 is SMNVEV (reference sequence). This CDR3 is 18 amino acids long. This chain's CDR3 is CASSGAPGEGLRPYGYTF. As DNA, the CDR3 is TGTGCCAGCAGTGGTGCCCCTGGGGAGGGTCTTCGTCCCTATGGCTACACCTTC.

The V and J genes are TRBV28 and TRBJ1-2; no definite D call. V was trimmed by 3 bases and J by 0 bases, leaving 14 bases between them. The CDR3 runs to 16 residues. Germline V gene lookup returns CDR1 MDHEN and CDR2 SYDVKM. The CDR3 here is CASSFYSERANYGYTF. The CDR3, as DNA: TGTGCCAGCAGTTTTTACAGCGAAAGAGCTAACTATGGCTACACCTTC.